Listed below are T cell receptor beta chains from one sample, sequenced in a study of blood T cell dynamics during melanoma immunotherapy. The assay was immunoSEQ multiplex PCR, and TCRdb's table has in-frame clones only and misses some. The sample yields 7,000 to 9,000 clones, 80% to 85% seen once. The input for sequencing was blood, taken from a patient treated with checkpoint blockade. The receptors were sampled from a human donor with melanoma. Each CDR3 is given with its conserved first and last residue. D genes are given only for firm matches. Part of the rows lack a size; the others show once, few, many or a class for expanded clones.

j_call | v_call | d_call | cdr3_length | clone_size | cdr3_nt | cdr3_aa
TRBJ1-4 | TRBV7-8 | TRBD1 | 15 | NA | TGTGCCAGCAGCTTCCAGACAGGGCCTAATGAAAAACTGTTTTTT | CASSFQTGPNEKLFF
TRBJ1-4 | TRBV29-1 | NA | 17 | NA | TGCAGCGTTTACGGAGGGCTTCAACAGGGTTGGAATGAAAAACTGTTTTTT | CSVYGGLQQGWNEKLFF
TRBJ1-5 | TRBV11-2 | NA | 20 | NA | TGTGCCAGCAGCTTAGATCGGGCACAAAAATCCGACTATAGCAATCAGCCCCAGCATTTT | CASSLDRAQKSDYSNQPQHF
TRBJ2-7 | TRBV28 | TRBD2 | 19 | NA | TGTGCCAGCAGTTTGGCGTGGGGACTAGCGGTCCTCAGGGGCTACGAGCAGTACTTC | CASSLAWGLAVLRGYEQYF
TRBJ2-7 | TRBV6-5 | NA | 14 | NA | TGTGCCAGCAGTTATGGGCAGGGTGGCTACGAGCAGTACTTC | CASSYGQGGYEQYF
TRBJ1-1 | TRBV5-1 | NA | 15 | NA | TGCGCCAGCAGCTTGGTTTCAGCCTTGAACACTGAAGCTTTCTTT | CASSLVSALNTEAFF
TRBJ2-7 | TRBV4-2 | TRBD2 | 16 | NA | TGTGCCAGCAGCCAAGATGGGACTAGCGGATCCTACGAGCAGTACTTC | CASSQDGTSGSYEQYF
TRBJ2-7 | TRBV11-2 | NA | 14 | NA | TGTGCCAGCAGCAGTGCGGGCCAAACCTACGAGCAGTACTTC | CASSSAGQTYEQYF
TRBJ2-7 | TRBV6-1 | TRBD2 | 15 | few | TGTGCCAGCAGTGGGCCGACTAGCGTGACCTACGAGCAGTACTTC | CASSGPTSVTYEQYF
TRBJ2-5 | TRBV15 | TRBD2 | 15 | NA | TGTGCCACCAGCAGTGCTGGGAGCGGGAGGGGGACCCAGTACTTC | CATSSAGSGRGTQYF
TRBJ2-1 | TRBV18 | TRBD2 | 17 | NA | TGTGCCAGCTCATCCCCCACACGACTAGCGGTAGGCAATGAGCAGTTCTTC | CASSSPTRLAVGNEQFF
TRBJ2-6 | TRBV14 | NA | 16 | NA | TGTGCCAGCAGCCAAGAACGTGGGACTGGGGCCAACGTCCTGACTTTC | CASSQERGTGANVLTF
TRBJ2-2 | TRBV5-4 | NA | 15 | NA | TGTGCCAGCAGTCCGCAGGGGTCAAACACCGGGGAGCTGTTTTTT | CASSPQGSNTGELFF
TRBJ2-7 | TRBV5-6 | TRBD2 | 16 | NA | TGTGCCAGCAGCTTGGGACTAGCGGGAGTTAGGTACGAGCAGTACTTC | CASSLGLAGVRYEQYF
TRBJ2-7 | TRBV4-1 | TRBD2 | 17 | NA | TGCGCCAGCAGCCAAGATCTTGGGCGGACTAGCTCCTACGAGCAGTACTTC | CASSQDLGRTSSYEQYF
TRBJ1-2 | TRBV11-2 | NA | 16 | NA | TGTGCCAGCAGCTTAGTGGGGGCCTCGTCTAACTATGGCTACACCTTC | CASSLVGASSNYGYTF
TRBJ1-3 | TRBV6-6 | NA | 15 | NA | TGTGCCAGCAGTTACTCTGGCGATTCTGGAAACACCATATATTTT | CASSYSGDSGNTIYF
TRBJ1-3 | TRBV7-9 | NA | 16 | NA | TGTGCCAGCAGCTTAGGATTTGGCTCTACTGGAAACACCATATATTTT | CASSLGFGSTGNTIYF
TRBJ1-3 | TRBV28 | NA | 16 | NA | TGTGCCAGCCACTCCCGGGACGGCTTCTCTGGAAACACCATATATTTT | CASHSRDGFSGNTIYF
TRBJ1-1 | TRBV6-5 | NA | 14 | NA | TGTGCCAGCAGCCCTTCATCGATGAACACTGAAGCTTTCTTT | CASSPSSMNTEAFF
TRBJ2-5 | TRBV6-5 | NA | 16 | NA | TGTGCCAGCAGTTACTCATGGGGGACCAGCCAAGAGACCCAGTACTTC | CASSYSWGTSQETQYF
TRBJ2-1 | TRBV19 | NA | 15 | few | TGTGCCAGTAGTATAGTAATGGGCCCTTACAATGAGCAGTTCTTC | CASSIVMGPYNEQFF
TRBJ2-7 | TRBV19 | TRBD2 | 15 | NA | TGTGCCAGTAGTATAGCGGCGGGGGGCTTTGACGAGCAGTACTTC | CASSIAAGGFDEQYF
TRBJ2-6 | TRBV7-8 | TRBD1 | 19 | NA | TGTGCCAGCAGCTTAGCGTCAGCGACAGGGGGCTTTAGTTCCAACGTCCTGACTTTC | CASSLASATGGFSSNVLTF
TRBJ2-6 | TRBV5-1 | NA | 17 | NA | TGCGCCAGCAGCTTGACTTGGAACTTTGTTGGGGCCAACGTCCTGACTTTC | CASSLTWNFVGANVLTF
TRBJ1-2 | TRBV5-8 | TRBD1 | 15 | once | TGTGCCAGCAGCTTGGACAGGGGATTGAACTATGGCTACACCTTC | CASSLDRGLNYGYTF
TRBJ1-2 | TRBV27 | NA | 11 | NA | TGTGCCATGCGACCTAACTATGGCTACACCTTC | CAMRPNYGYTF
TRBJ1-4 | TRBV25-1 | TRBD1 | 11 | NA | TGTGCCAGCCTACAGGGGAGGGAACTGTTTTTT | CASLQGRELFF
TRBJ1-6 | TRBV2 | NA | 15 | NA | TGTGCCAGCAGTGAAACCGGGACACCTTATTCACCCCTCCACTTT | CASSETGTPYSPLHF
TRBJ1-5 | TRBV5-1 | TRBD1 | 15 | NA | TGCGCCAGCAGCTCGACAGGGGGCCAGGGTCAGCCCCAGCATTTT | CASSSTGGQGQPQHF
TRBJ1-1 | TRBV5-1 | NA | 12 | NA | TGCGCCAGCCGCTCGGGCGGAACTGAAGCTTTCTTT | CASRSGGTEAFF
TRBJ1-2 | TRBV9 | NA | 13 | once | TGTGCCAGCAGCGCTGGGACGGGACGGGGCTACACCTTC | CASSAGTGRGYTF
TRBJ2-7 | TRBV28 | NA | 15 | NA | TGTGCCAGCAGCGGGACCCGACACTCTTACTACGAGCAGTACTTC | CASSGTRHSYYEQYF
TRBJ2-7 | TRBV27 | TRBD2 | 14 | NA | TGTGCCAGCAGTGGAGCGGGAGGGCCCCACGAGCAGTACTTC | CASSGAGGPHEQYF
TRBJ2-7 | TRBV19 | NA | 13 | NA | TGTGCCAGTAGTATCGCAGGGACCTACGAGCAGTACTTC | CASSIAGTYEQYF
TRBJ1-2 | TRBV7-8 | NA | 17 | NA | TGTGCCAGCAGCTTAGAGGTGGCAGCGGGGAGAAGGTATGGCTACACCTTC | CASSLEVAAGRRYGYTF
TRBJ2-7 | TRBV7-9 | TRBD1 | 14 | NA | TGTGCCAGCAGCTCGGGACAGAGTACCTACGAGCAGTACTTC | CASSSGQSTYEQYF
TRBJ1-5 | TRBV28 | TRBD1 | 15 | NA | TGTGCCAGCAGTTTACTACAGGGGCTTGATCAGCCCCAGCATTTT | CASSLLQGLDQPQHF
TRBJ1-5 | TRBV28 | NA | 15 | few | TGTGCCAGCAGAAGCAACTGGGACTACGGTCAGCCCCAGCATTTT | CASRSNWDYGQPQHF
TRBJ2-7 | TRBV28 | NA | 11 | NA | TGTGCCAGCAGTGACAGCTACGAGCAGTACTTC | CASSDSYEQYF
TRBJ2-7 | TRBV7-9 | NA | 15 | NA | TGTGCCAGCAGCTTACCCAGGTTTGAACGCTACGAGCAGTACTTC | CASSLPRFERYEQYF
TRBJ1-2 | TRBV5-5 | NA | 15 | NA | TGTGCCAGCAGCTTGGCGGCCAGGGACAACTATGGCTACACCTTC | CASSLAARDNYGYTF
TRBJ1-5 | TRBV18 | NA | 14 | NA | TGTGCCAGCTCACCTGCAGTGGACCATCAGCCCCAGCATTTT | CASSPAVDHQPQHF
TRBJ2-5 | TRBV19 | NA | 13 | once | TGTGCCAGTAGTATAGTTGGGTCGGGGACCCAGTACTTC | CASSIVGSGTQYF
TRBJ2-7 | TRBV5-1 | TRBD1 | 14 | NA | TGCGCCAGCGCGGACAGGGGGGTCTCCTACGAGCAGTACTTC | CASADRGVSYEQYF
TRBJ1-1 | TRBV11-3 | NA | 13 | NA | TGTGCCAGCTCAGTCTCGGGGGGAACTGAAGCTTTCTTT | CASSVSGGTEAFF
TRBJ2-7 | TRBV30 | NA | 12 | once | TGTGCCTGCGGACAGAACTCCTACGAGCAGTACTTC | CACGQNSYEQYF
TRBJ1-1 | TRBV30 | NA | 12 | NA | TGTGCCTGGAGTCAGGGGTGGACTGAAGCTTTCTTT | CAWSQGWTEAFF
TRBJ1-2 | TRBV28 | NA | 10 | NA | TGTGCCAGCGAGCGGTATGGCTACACCTTC | CASERYGYTF
TRBJ2-1 | TRBV28 | TRBD1 | 14 | NA | TGTGCCAGCAGTTCCGGACAGGGGAGGGGCGAGCAGTTCTTC | CASSSGQGRGEQFF
TRBJ1-4 | TRBV9 | TRBD1 | 14 | NA | TGTGCCAGCAGCGATGACAGGGGGTATGAAAAACTGTTTTTT | CASSDDRGYEKLFF
TRBJ1-3 | TRBV19 | NA | 15 | NA | TGTGCCAGTAGTATGCCGCCGGGAAATGGAAACACCATATATTTT | CASSMPPGNGNTIYF
TRBJ1-4 | TRBV20-1 | NA | 11 | NA | TGCAGTGCTAGGAGGGATGAAAAACTGTTTTTT | CSARRDEKLFF
TRBJ1-1 | TRBV15 | NA | 13 | NA | TGTGCCACCAGCAGAGCCCTGGATGGTGAAGCTTTCTTT | CATSRALDGEAFF
TRBJ2-1 | TRBV27 | NA | 15 | NA | TGTGCCAGCAGTTCATACTTGGGGGGGCAGAATGAGCAGTTCTTC | CASSSYLGGQNEQFF
TRBJ2-7 | TRBV5-4 | NA | 12 | NA | TGTGCCAGCAGCTTGACGGTCCACGAGCAGTACTTC | CASSLTVHEQYF
TRBJ2-7 | TRBV2 | NA | 15 | NA | TGTGCCAGCAGTGAAGCGAGCGGAAACTCCTACGAGCAGTACTTC | CASSEASGNSYEQYF
TRBJ1-1 | TRBV18 | NA | 15 | few | TGTGCCAGCTCACCTGAAAACGGGCGGGACACTGAAGCTTTCTTT | CASSPENGRDTEAFF
TRBJ1-2 | TRBV6-4 | TRBD1 | 15 | NA | TGTGCCAGCAGTGACTCCCCGGACAGGGCGAATGGCTACACCTTC | CASSDSPDRANGYTF